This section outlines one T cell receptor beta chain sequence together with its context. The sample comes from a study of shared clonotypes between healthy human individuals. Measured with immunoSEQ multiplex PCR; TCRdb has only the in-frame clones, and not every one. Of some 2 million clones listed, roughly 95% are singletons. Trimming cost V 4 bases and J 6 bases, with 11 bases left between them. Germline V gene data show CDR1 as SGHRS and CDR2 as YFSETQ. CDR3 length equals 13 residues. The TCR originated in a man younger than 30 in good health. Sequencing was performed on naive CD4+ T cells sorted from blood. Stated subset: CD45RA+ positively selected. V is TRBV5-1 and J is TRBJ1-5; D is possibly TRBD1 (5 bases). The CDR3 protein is CASSPGGGQPQHF. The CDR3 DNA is TGCGCCAGCAGCCCCGGGGGGGGTCAGCCCCAGCATTTT.